These 16 T cell receptor beta chains were sequenced from one sample in a study of metastatic and nonmetastatic thyroid tumors. Prior to thyroid surgery, none of the patients had received any treatment. TCRdb re-clonotyped the PCR reads through MiXCR. Of more than 40,000 clones listed, 25% to 30% were seen once; the top ten hold more than 9%. The sequenced sample was blood. The source is a male donor with papillary thyroid cancer or a benign thyroid nodule (not recorded which). Some clones in this sample may be carry-over from other donors' samples.

This clone has just a few counts. The V call is TRBV6-1, the J call TRBJ2-2; D uncertain. This CDR3 spans 16 amino acids. Germline V gene data show CDR1 as MNHNS and CDR2 as SASEGT. Trimming removed 2 bases at V and 4 bases at J, with 14 bases between. The CDR3 here is CASSESRSASTGELFF. CDR3 sequence (DNA): TGTGCCAGCAGTGAATCGAGGTCAGCCTCCACCGGGGAGCTGTTTTTT.

The chain links TRBV9 to TRBJ2-3; the D is unclear. Germline lookup yields CDR1 SGDLS and CDR2 YYNGEE. V was cut by 0 bases and J by 0 bases, with 23 bases left in between. This CDR3 spans 20 amino acids. The CDR3 nucleotides read TGTGCCAGCAGCGTAGCGGTTACTCCCCACTGGTTTTCTAGCACAGATACGCAGTATTTT. Translated, it gives CASSVAVTPHWFSSTDTQYF.

This clone came up many times. This sequence may be a read error, since a much larger clone differs from it by one base. This CDR3 is also generated by other DNA sequences in the sample. The rearrangement uses TRBV12-3 or TRBV12-4 and TRBJ1-4, with D uncertain. Trimming removed 3 bases from V and 2 bases from J, with 16 bases in between. The CDR3 is 17 amino acids. The CDR3, as DNA: TGTGCCAGCAGTTTGGCCCAGGAGGCGCGGACTAATGAAAAACTGTTTTTT. Translated: CASSLAQEARTNEKLFF.

The table lists this clone with a few counts. This chain uses TRBV27 with TRBJ2-1, with 7 bases matching TRBD2. The CDR3 runs 16 residues. Germline V CDR1 and CDR2: MNHEY, SMNVEV (reference sequence). V was clipped by 5 bases and J by 2 bases; unmatched bases: 9. The CDR3 sequence: CASSHPGGSTYNEQFF. The CDR3 DNA reads as TGTGCCAGCAGTCACCCCGGGGGGTCGACCTACAATGAGCAGTTCTTC.

Relative to its sample, this clone is medium-sized. The V call is TRBV5-1, the J call TRBJ1-2; TRBD1 aligns across 11 bases. The CDR3 has 17 amino acids. V shed 4 bases, J shed 4 bases, and the junction held 12 bases outside the gene matches. Germline V CDR1 and CDR2: SGHRS, YFSETQ. The CDR3 sequence is CASSPGTGGMVSYGYTF. The CDR3 DNA follows: TGCGCCAGCAGCCCGGGGACAGGGGGAATGGTGAGCTATGGCTACACCTTC. Variable domain in full (rest from reference TRBV5-1 and TRBJ1-2): KAGVTQTPRYLIKTRGQQVTLSCSPISGHRSVSWYQQTPGQGLQFLFEYFSETQRNKGNFPGRFSGRQFSNSRSEMNVSTLELGDSALYLCASSPGTGGMVSYGYTFGSGTRLTVV.

CDR3 coding DNA: TGCAGTCCCCCGACTAGCGGGAGGGCCGAGTCGACCGGGGAGCTGTTTTTT. This translates into CSPPTSGRAESTGELFF. This rearrangement joins TRBV20-1 to TRBJ2-2; 14 nucleotides agree with TRBD2. V trimming: 8 bases; J trimming: 5 bases; junction bases outside the gene matches: 13. The CDR3 has 17 amino acids. The germline gives CDR1 DFQATT, CDR2 SNEGSKA (reference sequence).

This clone was seen ten or more times. The chain recombines TRBV5-1 with TRBJ1-4; D is perhaps TRBD1 (5 bases). Per germline, CDR1 SGHRS and CDR2 YFSETQ. V was cut by 0 bases and J by 5 bases, with 14 bases left in between. This CDR3 is built from 16 residues. The CDR3 bases are TGCGCCAGCAGCTTGGCCCCCGGGACGCGCAATGAAAAACTGTTTTTT. Protein product: CASSLAPGTRNEKLFF.

This chain connects TRBV4-1 to TRBJ2-7; 8 nucleotides match TRBD1. Trimming removed 4 bases from V and 2 bases from J; junction bases left unmatched: 16. Looked up from germline, CDR1 is MGHRA and CDR2 is YSYEKL. The CDR3 sequence is 18 residues long. This chain's CDR3 is CASSRTIPGQAVPYEQYF. The CDR3 DNA reads as TGCGCCAGCAGCCGCACTATACCGGGACAGGCGGTCCCCTACGAGCAGTACTTC.

A few counts support this clone. The chain uses TRBV28 and TRBJ1-5; TRBD1 might be the D (6 bases). The CDR3 loop spans 14 amino acids. Trimming took 7 bases from V and 3 from J, leaving 13 bases between them. CDR1 and CDR2 from the germline V gene are MDHEN and SYDVKM. In DNA, the CDR3 is TGTGCCAGCACCCCGGGGGGCTTCAATCAGCCCCAGCATTTT. Translated, it gives CASTPGGFNQPQHF.

This clone was seen repeatedly, ten times or more. The V and J genes are TRBV12-3 or TRBV12-4 and TRBJ1-2; D not resolved. The length of the CDR3 is 14 residues. Trimming left V 6 bases short and J 4 bases short, with 15 bases between. The CDR3 DNA reads as TGTGCCAGCAGACCCTCCCGGCAGGTCTATGGCTACACCTTC. Protein product: CASRPSRQVYGYTF.

This clone was detected ten times or more. V is TRBV3-1 and J is TRBJ1-1; the match to TRBD1 covers 10 bases. CDR1 and CDR2 (germline): LGHDT, YNNKEL (reference sequence). J was trimmed by 4 bases and V by 1 base; bases with no gene match: 3. The CDR3 length is 15 residues. The CDR3 DNA follows: TGTGCCAGCAGCCAAGGGACAGGGGGGAGCACTGAAGCTTTCTTT. Translation gives CASSQGTGGSTEAFF.

A note on this clone: The conserved phenylalanine or tryptophan is not found at the CDR3 terminus, so this likely reflects a read error. The DNA is omitted, as the CDR3 cannot be located on it reliably, and the CDR3 follows TCRdb's listing. The V call is TRBV12-3 or TRBV12-4, the J call TRBJ2-1; the table's TRBD2 call for D was not verified on the DNA. The CDR3 is 8 residues long, counting both termini. CDR3 in amino acids: CASSLGAG.

V is TRBV6-1 and J is TRBJ1-2; unclear D gene. V was clipped by 3 bases and J by 8 bases, with 13 bases between them. From germline, CDR1 is MNHNS and CDR2 SASEGT. The CDR3 has 13 residues. The CDR3 coding sequence is TGTGCCAGCAGTGAGGGCTATAGGGTGGGCTACACCTTC. Translating it yields CASSEGYRVGYTF.

This clone was seen at least ten times. This chain uses TRBV9 with TRBJ2-5; the D gene is possibly TRBD2 (6 bases). Germline CDR1 reads SGDLS; CDR2 reads YYNGEE. Trimming left V 3 bases short and J 5 bases short, with 11 bases between. The CDR3 totals 13 residues. CDR3 loop: CASSGGERETQYF. In nucleotides, the CDR3 is TGTGCCAGCAGCGGGGGGGAGAGGGAGACCCAGTACTTC.

The V gene is TRBV4-1, the J gene TRBJ1-2; D is unclear. The CDR3 contains 13 residues. The ends were cut back, 1 base at V and 6 bases at J, with 9 bases in the middle. Germline values: CDR1 MGHRA, CDR2 YSYEKL. CDR3 loop: CASSQAGNDGYTF. CDR3 nucleotides: TGCGCCAGCAGCCAAGCGGGTAATGATGGCTACACCTTC.

This clone occurred many times. This chain joins TRBV30 and TRBJ1-2; no definite D call. The germline CDR1 and CDR2 sequences are GTSNPN and SVGIG (reference sequence). There are 14 residues in the CDR3. V lost 0 bases, J lost 6 bases, and 14 bases lay in between. CDR3 DNA sequence: TGTGCCTGGAGTGTAACACTTGGCGCGGATGGCTACACCTTC. Its translation: CAWSVTLGADGYTF.